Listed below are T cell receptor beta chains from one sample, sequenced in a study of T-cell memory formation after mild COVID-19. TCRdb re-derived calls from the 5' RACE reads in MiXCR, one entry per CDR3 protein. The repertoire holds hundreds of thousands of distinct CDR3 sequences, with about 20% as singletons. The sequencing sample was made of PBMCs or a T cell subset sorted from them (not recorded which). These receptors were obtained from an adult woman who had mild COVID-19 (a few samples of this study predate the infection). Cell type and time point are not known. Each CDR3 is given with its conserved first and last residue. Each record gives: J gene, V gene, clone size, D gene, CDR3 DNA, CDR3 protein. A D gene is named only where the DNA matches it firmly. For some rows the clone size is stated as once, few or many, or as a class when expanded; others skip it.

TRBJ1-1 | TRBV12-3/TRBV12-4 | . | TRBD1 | TGTGCCAGCAGTTCCAAAACAGGGGAGAGGGGCCCTGAAGCTTTCTTT | CASSSKTGERGPEAFF
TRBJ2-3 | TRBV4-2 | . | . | TGTGCCAGCAGCCAAGAGGGGGCGGGGATCTCACTCTTCACAGATACGCAGTATTTT | CASSQEGAGISLFTDTQYF
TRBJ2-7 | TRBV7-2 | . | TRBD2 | TGTGCCAGCAGCTTAGCGGGCTCGAGACTAGCGGGCTACGAGCAGTACTTC | CASSLAGSRLAGYEQYF
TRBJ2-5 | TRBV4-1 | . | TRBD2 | TGCGCCAGCAGCCAAGGACGGGCTAGCGGGAGGGCCCAAGAGACCCAGTACTTC | CASSQGRASGRAQETQYF
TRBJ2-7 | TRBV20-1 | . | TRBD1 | TGCAGTGCTAGAGAGCCCCGGCTCCGGGACAGCTACGAGCAGTACTTC | CSAREPRLRDSYEQYF
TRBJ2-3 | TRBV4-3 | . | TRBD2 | TGCGCCAGCAGCCAAGGGGCTAGCGGCTTTACAGATACGCAGTATTTT | CASSQGASGFTDTQYF
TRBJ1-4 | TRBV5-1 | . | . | TGCGCCAGCAGCTTGAATCAGAATGAAAAACTGTTTTTT | CASSLNQNEKLFF
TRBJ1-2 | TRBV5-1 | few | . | TGCGCCAGCAGCTTGGAGTCAGGGACCTATGGCTACACCTTC | CASSLESGTYGYTF
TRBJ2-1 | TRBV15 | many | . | TGTGCCACCAGCAGAGATCTTCAGGAGCGGGAGCAGTTCTTC | CATSRDLQEREQFF
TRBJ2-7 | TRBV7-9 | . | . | TGTGCCAGCAGCACTACAGTGACCTACGAGCAGTACTTC | CASSTTVTYEQYF
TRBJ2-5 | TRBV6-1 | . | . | TGTGCCAGCACTAACCAAGCAGGGGAGACCCAGTACTTC | CASTNQAGETQYF
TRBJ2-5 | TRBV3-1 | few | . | TGTGCCAGCAGCCAGGCCTTAGCGGCCCAAGAGACCCAGTACTTC | CASSQALAAQETQYF
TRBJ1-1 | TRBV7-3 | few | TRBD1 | TGTGCCAGCAGCTCCGGGACAGGGGGGGCTGAAGCTTTCTTT | CASSSGTGGAEAFF
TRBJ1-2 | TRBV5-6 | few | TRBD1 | TGTGCCAGCAGCTTGTTCCCCGGGACAGGGAGGAACTATGGCTACACCTTC | CASSLFPGTGRNYGYTF